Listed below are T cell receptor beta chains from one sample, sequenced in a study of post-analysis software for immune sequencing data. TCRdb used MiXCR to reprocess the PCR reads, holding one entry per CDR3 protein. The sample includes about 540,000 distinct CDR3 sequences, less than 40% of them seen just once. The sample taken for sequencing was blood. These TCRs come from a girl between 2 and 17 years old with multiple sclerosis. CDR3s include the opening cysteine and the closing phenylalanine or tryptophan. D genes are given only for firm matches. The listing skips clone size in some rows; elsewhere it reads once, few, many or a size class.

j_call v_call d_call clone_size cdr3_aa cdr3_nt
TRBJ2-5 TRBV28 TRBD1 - CASSPVGQGPETQYF TGTGCCAGCAGCCCCGTCGGACAGGGGCCAGAGACCCAGTACTTC
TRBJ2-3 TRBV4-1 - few CASSQDGVSTQYF TGCGCCAGCAGCCAAGATGGGGTATCGACGCAGTATTTT
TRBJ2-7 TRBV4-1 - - CASSPRLGNYEQYF TGCGCCAGCAGCCCCAGACTAGGAAACTACGAGCAGTACTTC
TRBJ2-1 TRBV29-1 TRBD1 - CSSRTGSNEQFF TGCAGCTCGAGGACAGGGAGTAATGAGCAGTTCTTC
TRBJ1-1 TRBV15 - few CATSRELGSTEAFF TGTGCCACCAGCAGAGAACTGGGTTCCACTGAAGCTTTCTTT
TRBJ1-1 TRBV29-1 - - CSAPTGNTEAFF TGCAGCGCCCCGACAGGGAACACTGAAGCTTTCTTT
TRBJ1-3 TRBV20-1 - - CSARDFQGSNTIYF TGCAGTGCTAGAGATTTTCAGGGGAGCAACACCATATATTTT
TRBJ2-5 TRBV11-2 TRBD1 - CASSFTGGVAEETQYF TGTGCCAGCAGCTTTACAGGGGGCGTTGCTGAAGAGACCCAGTACTTC
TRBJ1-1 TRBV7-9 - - CASSSPADGTEAFF TGTGCCAGCAGCTCACCCGCTGATGGGACTGAAGCTTTCTTT
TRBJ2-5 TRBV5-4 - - CASTPVGGETQYF TGTGCCAGCACCCCAGTGGGAGGAGAGACCCAGTACTTC
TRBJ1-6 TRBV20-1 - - CSAQQVLGDSPLHF TGCAGTGCTCAACAGGTCTTAGGGGATTCACCCCTCCACTTT
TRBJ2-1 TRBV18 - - CASSPQPQGRGEQFF TGTGCCAGCTCACCTCAACCCCAGGGTCGGGGTGAGCAGTTCTTC
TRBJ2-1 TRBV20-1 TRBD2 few CSARDSASGGAKNEQFF TGCAGTGCTAGAGATTCGGCTAGCGGGGGGGCCAAAAATGAGCAGTTCTTC
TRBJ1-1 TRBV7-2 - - CASSRGQTNTEAFF TGTGCCAGCAGCCGGGGACAAACGAACACTGAAGCTTTCTTT
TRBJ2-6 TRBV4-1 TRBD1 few CASSLTGTGRPGANVLTF TGCGCCAGCAGTCTTACCGGGACAGGGAGGCCTGGGGCCAACGTCCTGACTTTC
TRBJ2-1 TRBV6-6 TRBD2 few CASSDPPSGGYNEQFF TGTGCCAGCAGTGACCCTCCTAGCGGGGGGTACAATGAGCAGTTCTTC
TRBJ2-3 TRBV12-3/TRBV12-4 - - CASSHSGGGRADAQYF TGTGCCAGCAGTCACAGTGGGGGGGGCCGCGCAGATGCGCAGTATTTT
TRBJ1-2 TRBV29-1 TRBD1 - CSVEVSTGSPYGYTF TGCAGCGTTGAAGTCTCGACAGGGTCTCCCTATGGCTACACCTTC
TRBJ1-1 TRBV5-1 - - CASSWGATNTEAFF TGCGCCAGCAGCTGGGGCGCGACAAACACTGAAGCTTTCTTT
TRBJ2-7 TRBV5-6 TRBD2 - CASSMLGGGSYEQYF TGTGCCAGCAGCATGCTGGGGGGAGGGTCCTACGAGCAGTACTTC
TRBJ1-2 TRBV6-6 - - CASSSRNLDRNYYGYTF TGTGCCAGCAGTTCCCGGAACCTTGACAGGAACTACTATGGCTACACCTTC
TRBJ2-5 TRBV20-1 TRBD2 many CSAPALAGYQETQYF TGCAGTGCCCCCGCCCTAGCGGGGTACCAAGAGACCCAGTACTTC
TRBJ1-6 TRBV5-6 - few CASSSLEGTLHF TGTGCCAGCAGCTCCCTCGAGGGGACCCTCCACTTT
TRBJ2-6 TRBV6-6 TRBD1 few CASSYVGTDSGANVLTF TGTGCCAGCAGTTACGTGGGGACAGACTCTGGGGCCAACGTCCTGACTTTC
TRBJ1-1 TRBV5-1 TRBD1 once CASRPPGQPNTEAFF TGCGCCAGCAGACCGCCGGGACAGCCGAACACTGAAGCTTTCTTT
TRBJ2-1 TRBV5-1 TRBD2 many CASKLAGLSSSYNEQFF TGCGCCAGCAAACTAGCGGGGCTGAGCAGCTCCTACAATGAGCAGTTCTTC
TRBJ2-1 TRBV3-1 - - CASSQGENSCNEQFF TGTGCCAGCAGCCAAGGAGAAAACTCCTGCAATGAGCAGTTCTTC
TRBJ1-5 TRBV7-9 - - CASSLEGRGDQPQHF TGTGCCAGCAGCTTAGAAGGACGTGGGGATCAGCCCCAGCATTTT
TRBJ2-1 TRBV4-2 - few CASSQTSSYNEQFF TGTGCCAGCAGCCAAACTAGCTCCTACAATGAGCAGTTCTTC
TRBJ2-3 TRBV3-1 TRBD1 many CASSQEGQGADTQYF TGTGCCAGCAGCCAAGAAGGACAGGGGGCAGATACGCAGTATTTT
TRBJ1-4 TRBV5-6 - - CAGSVRGGGEKLFF TGTGCCGGCAGCGTCCGGGGAGGCGGTGAAAAACTGTTTTTT
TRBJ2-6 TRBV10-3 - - CAISESLGGHGANVLTF TGTGCCATCAGTGAGTCCCTGGGGGGCCACGGGGCCAACGTCCTGACTTTC
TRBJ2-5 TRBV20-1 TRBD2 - CSALNLVAGGHKQETQYF TGCAGTGCCCTCAACCTGGTAGCGGGGGGCCACAAACAAGAGACCCAGTACTTC
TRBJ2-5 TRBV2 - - CASSEYQGRGSWEQYF TGTGCCAGCAGTGAATATCAGGGCAGGGGAAGTTGGGAGCAGTACTTC
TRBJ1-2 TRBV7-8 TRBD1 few CASSLEAGGQDGYTF TGTGCCAGCAGCTTAGAAGCAGGGGGCCAAGACGGCTACACCTTC
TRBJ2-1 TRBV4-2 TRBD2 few CASSQRPGGNNEQFF TGTGCCAGCAGCCAGAGACCGGGGGGGAACAATGAGCAGTTCTTC
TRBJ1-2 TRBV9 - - CASSVGREGGHTF TGTGCCAGCAGCGTAGGGAGGGAAGGTGGCCACACCTTC
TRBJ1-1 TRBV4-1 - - CASSHVERNTEAFF TGCGCCAGCAGCCATGTCGAAAGGAACACTGAAGCTTTCTTT
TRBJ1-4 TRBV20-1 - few CSAARGKLFF TGCAGTGCTGCCCGCGGGAAACTGTTTTTT
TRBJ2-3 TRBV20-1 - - CSAGLSDAFTDTQYF TGCAGTGCCGGCCTCTCGGACGCCTTTACAGATACGCAGTATTTT
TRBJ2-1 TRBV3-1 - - CASSLKGQHNEQFF TGTGCCAGCAGCCTCAAGGGGCAGCACAATGAGCAGTTCTTC
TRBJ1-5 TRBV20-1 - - CSARDVDQYSNQPQHF TGCAGTGCTAGAGATGTGGATCAATATAGCAATCAGCCCCAGCATTTT
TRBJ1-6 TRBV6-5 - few CASSRSSYNSPLHF TGTGCCAGCAGCCGAAGCTCCTATAATTCACCCCTCCACTTT